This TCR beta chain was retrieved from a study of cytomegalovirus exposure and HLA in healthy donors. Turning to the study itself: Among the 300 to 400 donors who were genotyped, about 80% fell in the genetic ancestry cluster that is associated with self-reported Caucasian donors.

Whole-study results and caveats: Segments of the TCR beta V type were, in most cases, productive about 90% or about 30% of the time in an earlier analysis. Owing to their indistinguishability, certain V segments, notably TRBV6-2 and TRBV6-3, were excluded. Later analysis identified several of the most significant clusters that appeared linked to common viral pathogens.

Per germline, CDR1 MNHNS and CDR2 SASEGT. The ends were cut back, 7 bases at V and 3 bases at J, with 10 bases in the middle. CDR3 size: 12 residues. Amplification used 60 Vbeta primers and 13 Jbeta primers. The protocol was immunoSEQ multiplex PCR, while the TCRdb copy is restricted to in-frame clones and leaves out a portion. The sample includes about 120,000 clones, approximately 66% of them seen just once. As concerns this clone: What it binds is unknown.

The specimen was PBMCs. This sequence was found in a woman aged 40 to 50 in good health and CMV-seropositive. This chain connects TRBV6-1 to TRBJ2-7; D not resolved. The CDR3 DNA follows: TGTGCCAGCACCCCACCGAGCTACGAGCAGTACTTC. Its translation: CASTPPSYEQYF.